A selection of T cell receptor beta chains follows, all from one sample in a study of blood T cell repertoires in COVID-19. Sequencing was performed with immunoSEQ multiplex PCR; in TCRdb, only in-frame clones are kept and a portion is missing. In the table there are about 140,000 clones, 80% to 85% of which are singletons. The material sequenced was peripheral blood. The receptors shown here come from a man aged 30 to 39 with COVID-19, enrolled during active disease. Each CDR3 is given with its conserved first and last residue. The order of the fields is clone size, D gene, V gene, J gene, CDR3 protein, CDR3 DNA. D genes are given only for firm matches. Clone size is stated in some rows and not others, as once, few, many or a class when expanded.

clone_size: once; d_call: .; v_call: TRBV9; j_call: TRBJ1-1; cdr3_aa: CASSVSLNTEAFF; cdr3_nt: TGTGCCAGCAGCGTAAGCCTGAACACTGAAGCTTTCTTT
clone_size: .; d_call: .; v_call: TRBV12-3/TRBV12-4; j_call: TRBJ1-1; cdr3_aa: CASTGGVDPRAFF; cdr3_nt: TGTGCCAGCACCGGGGGGGTGGACCCGAGGGCTTTCTTT
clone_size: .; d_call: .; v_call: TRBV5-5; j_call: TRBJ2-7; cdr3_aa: CASSVTVARESFEQYF; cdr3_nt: TGTGCCAGCAGCGTAACGGTGGCGAGGGAGAGTTTCGAGCAGTACTTC
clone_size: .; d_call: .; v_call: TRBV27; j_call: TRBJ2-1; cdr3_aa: CASSLLWATSNEQFF; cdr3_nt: TGTGCCAGCAGTTTGTTATGGGCCACTTCGAATGAGCAGTTCTTC
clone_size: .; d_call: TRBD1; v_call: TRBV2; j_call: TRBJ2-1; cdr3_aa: CASSEMGQSYNEQFF; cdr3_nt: TGTGCCAGCAGTGAAATGGGACAGTCCTACAATGAGCAGTTCTTC
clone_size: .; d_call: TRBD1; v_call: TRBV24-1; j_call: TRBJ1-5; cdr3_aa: CATSVKGAGQPQHF; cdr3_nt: TGTGCCACCAGTGTAAAGGGGGCAGGTCAGCCCCAGCATTTT
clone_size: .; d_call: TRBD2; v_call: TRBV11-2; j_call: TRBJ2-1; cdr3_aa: CASRQGFGGRSYNEQFF; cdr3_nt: TGTGCCAGCAGGCAGGGCTTTGGCGGGAGGAGCTACAATGAGCAGTTCTTC
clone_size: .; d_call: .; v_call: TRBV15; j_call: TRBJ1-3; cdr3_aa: CATSRELTRVSGNTIYF; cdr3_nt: TGTGCCACCAGCAGAGAGCTTACCAGGGTGTCAGGAAACACCATATATTTT
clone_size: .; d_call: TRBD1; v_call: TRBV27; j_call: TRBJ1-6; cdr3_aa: CASRGDRYNSPLHF; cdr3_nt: TGTGCCAGCAGAGGGGACAGGTATAATTCACCCCTCCACTTT
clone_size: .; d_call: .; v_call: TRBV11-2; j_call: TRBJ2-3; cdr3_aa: CASSTQGTRTDTQYF; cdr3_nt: TGTGCCAGCAGCACCCAGGGGACCCGCACAGATACGCAGTATTTT
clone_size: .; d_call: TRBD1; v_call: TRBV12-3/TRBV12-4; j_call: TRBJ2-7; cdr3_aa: CASTRTGLYEQYF; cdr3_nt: TGTGCCAGCACCCGGACAGGGCTATACGAGCAGTACTTC
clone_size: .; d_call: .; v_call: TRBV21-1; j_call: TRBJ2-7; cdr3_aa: CASSKEGLPLAPNSYEQYF; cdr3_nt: TGTGCCAGCAGCAAAGAGGGGTTACCACTAGCGCCTAATTCCTACGAGCAGTACTTC
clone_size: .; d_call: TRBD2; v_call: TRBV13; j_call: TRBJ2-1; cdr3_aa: CASTSGRAPYNEQFF; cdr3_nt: TGTGCCAGCACCAGCGGGAGGGCCCCGTACAATGAGCAGTTCTTC
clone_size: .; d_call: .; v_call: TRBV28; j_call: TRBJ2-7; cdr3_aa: CASSLLPGVGAYEQYF; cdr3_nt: TGTGCCAGCAGTTTGTTACCGGGAGTGGGGGCCTACGAGCAGTACTTC
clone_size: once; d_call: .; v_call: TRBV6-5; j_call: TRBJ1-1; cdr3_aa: CASSYVGSRGATEAFF; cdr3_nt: TGTGCCAGCAGTTACGTCGGGTCTCGGGGGGCCACTGAAGCTTTCTTT
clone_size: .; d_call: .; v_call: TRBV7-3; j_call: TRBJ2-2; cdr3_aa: CASSFQSAGELFF; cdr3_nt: TGTGCCAGCAGCTTCCAGAGCGCCGGGGAGCTGTTTTTT
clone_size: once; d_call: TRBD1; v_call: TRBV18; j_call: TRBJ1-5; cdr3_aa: CASSPGDRQPQHF; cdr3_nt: TGTGCCAGCTCACCAGGGGACAGACAGCCCCAGCATTTT
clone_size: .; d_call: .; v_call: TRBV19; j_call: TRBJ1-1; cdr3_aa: CASSIGSGGANTEAFF; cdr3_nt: TGTGCCAGTAGTATAGGGAGCGGAGGGGCCAACACTGAAGCTTTCTTT
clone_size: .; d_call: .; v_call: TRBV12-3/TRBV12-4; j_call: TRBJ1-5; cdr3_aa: CASSPNRNQPQHF; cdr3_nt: TGTGCCAGCAGTCCTAACAGAAATCAGCCCCAGCATTTT
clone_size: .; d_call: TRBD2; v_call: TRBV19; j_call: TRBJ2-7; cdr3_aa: CASSLKTSGPYEQYF; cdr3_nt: TGTGCCAGTAGTCTCAAGACTAGCGGGCCCTACGAGCAGTACTTC
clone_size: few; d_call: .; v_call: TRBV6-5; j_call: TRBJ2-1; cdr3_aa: CASSGTYYNEQFF; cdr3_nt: TGTGCCAGCAGCGGGACTTACTACAATGAGCAGTTCTTC
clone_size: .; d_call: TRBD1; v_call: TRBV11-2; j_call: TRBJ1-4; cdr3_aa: CASSFQGAGKLFF; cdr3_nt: TGTGCCAGCAGCTTTCAGGGGGCGGGAAAACTGTTTTTT
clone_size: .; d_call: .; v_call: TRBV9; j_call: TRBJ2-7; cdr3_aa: CASSVGREIPYEQYF; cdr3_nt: TGTGCCAGCAGCGTAGGTCGGGAGATACCCTACGAGCAGTACTTC
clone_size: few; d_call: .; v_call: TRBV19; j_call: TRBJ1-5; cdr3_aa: CASSLREGSNQPQHF; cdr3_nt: TGTGCCAGTAGTCTGCGGGAGGGTAGCAATCAGCCCCAGCATTTT
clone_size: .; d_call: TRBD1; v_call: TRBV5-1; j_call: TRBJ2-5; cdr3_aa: CASSTLGQNKETQYF; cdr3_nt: TGCGCCAGCAGCACCTTGGGACAGAATAAAGAGACCCAGTACTTC
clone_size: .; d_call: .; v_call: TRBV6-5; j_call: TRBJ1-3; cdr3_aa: CASSQPGGSGNTIYF; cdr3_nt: TGTGCCAGCAGCCAGCCGGGGGGCTCTGGAAACACCATATATTTT
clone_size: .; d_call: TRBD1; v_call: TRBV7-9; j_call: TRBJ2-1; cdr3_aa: CASSLAITGQGDEQFF; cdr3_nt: TGTGCCAGCAGCTTAGCGATTACGGGACAGGGTGATGAGCAGTTCTTC
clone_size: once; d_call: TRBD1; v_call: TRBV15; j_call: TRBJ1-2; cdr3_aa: CATSGPRTGPYGYTF; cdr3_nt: TGTGCCACCAGCGGTCCCAGGACAGGACCCTATGGCTACACCTTC
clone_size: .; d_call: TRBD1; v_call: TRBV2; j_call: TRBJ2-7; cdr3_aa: CASRSGTGRMEQYF; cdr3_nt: TGTGCCAGCAGGTCCGGGACAGGAAGGATGGAGCAGTACTTC
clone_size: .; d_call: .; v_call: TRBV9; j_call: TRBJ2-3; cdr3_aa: CASSVQEGADTQYF; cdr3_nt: TGTGCCAGCAGCGTACAGGAGGGAGCAGATACGCAGTATTTT
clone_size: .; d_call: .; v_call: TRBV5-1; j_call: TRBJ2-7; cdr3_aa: CASSINYEQYF; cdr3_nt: TGCGCCAGCAGCATAAACTACGAGCAGTACTTC
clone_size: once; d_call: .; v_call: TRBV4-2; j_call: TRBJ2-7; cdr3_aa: CASSQTSDEQYF; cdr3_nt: TGTGCCAGCAGCCAAACCTCGGACGAGCAGTACTTC
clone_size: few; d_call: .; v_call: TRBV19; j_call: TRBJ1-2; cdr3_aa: CASRDTGVLFYGYTF; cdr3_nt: TGTGCCAGCCGGGACACCGGAGTCCTTTTCTATGGCTACACCTTC
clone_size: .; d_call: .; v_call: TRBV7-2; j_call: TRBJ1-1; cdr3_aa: CASSLGVGRVATFF; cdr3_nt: TGTGCCAGCAGCTTAGGGGTCGGCAGGGTGGCGACTTTCTTT
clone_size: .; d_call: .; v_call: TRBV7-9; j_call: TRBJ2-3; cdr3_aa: CASSDYTDTQYF; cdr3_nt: TGTGCCAGCAGCGACTACACAGATACGCAGTATTTT
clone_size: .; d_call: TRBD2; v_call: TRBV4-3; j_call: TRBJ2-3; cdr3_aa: CASSQSFNPGTSGNTQYF; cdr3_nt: TGCGCCAGCAGCCAATCCTTCAACCCCGGGACTAGCGGGAACACGCAGTATTTT
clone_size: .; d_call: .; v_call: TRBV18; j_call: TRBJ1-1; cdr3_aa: CASSLTQGRDTEAFF; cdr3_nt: TGTGCCAGCTCCCTAACTCAGGGGAGGGACACTGAAGCTTTCTTT
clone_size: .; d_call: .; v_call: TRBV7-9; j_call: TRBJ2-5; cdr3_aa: CASSHETAQETQYF; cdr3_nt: TGTGCCAGCAGCCATGAGACAGCTCAAGAGACCCAGTACTTC
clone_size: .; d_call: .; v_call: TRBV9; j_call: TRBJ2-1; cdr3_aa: CASSVENRVRTGNEQFF; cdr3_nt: TGTGCCAGCAGCGTAGAGAACCGGGTGCGGACGGGAAATGAGCAGTTCTTC
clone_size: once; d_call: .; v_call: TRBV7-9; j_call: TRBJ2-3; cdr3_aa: CASSLGRATDTQYF; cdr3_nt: TGTGCCAGCAGCTTGGGCAGGGCGACAGATACGCAGTATTTT
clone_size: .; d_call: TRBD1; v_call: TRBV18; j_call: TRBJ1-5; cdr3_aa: CASSGAGTGSQPQHF; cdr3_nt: TGTGCCAGCTCAGGTGCCGGGACAGGGAGTCAGCCCCAGCATTTT
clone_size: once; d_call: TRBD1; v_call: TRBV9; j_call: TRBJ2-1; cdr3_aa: CASSATGDPNYNEQFF; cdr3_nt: TGTGCCAGCAGCGCCACAGGGGATCCCAACTACAATGAGCAGTTCTTC
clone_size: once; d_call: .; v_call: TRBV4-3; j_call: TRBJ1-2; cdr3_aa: CASSQDWGVGGYTF; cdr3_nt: TGCGCCAGCAGCCAAGATTGGGGAGTGGGAGGCTACACCTTC
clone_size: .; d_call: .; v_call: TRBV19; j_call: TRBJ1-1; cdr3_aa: CASSWQMNTEAFF; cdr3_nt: TGTGCCAGTAGTTGGCAGATGAACACTGAAGCTTTCTTT
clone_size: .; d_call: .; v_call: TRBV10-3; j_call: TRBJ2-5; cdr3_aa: CATKGGGFRGETQYF; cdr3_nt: TGTGCCACCAAGGGAGGCGGCTTTAGAGGGGAGACCCAGTACTTC
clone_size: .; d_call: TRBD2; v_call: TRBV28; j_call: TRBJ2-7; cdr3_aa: CASMRGSPYEQYF; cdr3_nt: TGTGCCAGTATGCGCGGGAGTCCCTACGAGCAGTACTTC
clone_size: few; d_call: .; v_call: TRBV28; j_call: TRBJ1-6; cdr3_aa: CASSRLQDSPLHF; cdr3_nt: TGTGCCAGCAGCCGGCTCCAGGATTCACCCCTCCACTTT
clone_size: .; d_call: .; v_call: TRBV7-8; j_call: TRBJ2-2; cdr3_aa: CASSLEGRTLGGELFF; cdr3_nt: TGTGCCAGCAGCTTAGAGGGCAGGACATTGGGCGGGGAGCTGTTTTTT
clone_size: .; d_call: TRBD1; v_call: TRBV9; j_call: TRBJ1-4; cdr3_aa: CASSVNQGAYEKLFF; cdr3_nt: TGTGCCAGCAGCGTAAACCAGGGGGCGTATGAAAAACTGTTTTTT
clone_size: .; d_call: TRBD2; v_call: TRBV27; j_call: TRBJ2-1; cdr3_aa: CASKSPWEGYNEQFF; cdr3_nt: TGTGCCAGCAAAAGTCCGTGGGAGGGATACAATGAGCAGTTCTTC
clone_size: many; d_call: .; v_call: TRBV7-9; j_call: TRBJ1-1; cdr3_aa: CASSQRNTEAFF; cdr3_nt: TGTGCCAGCAGTCAGCGGAACACTGAAGCTTTCTTT
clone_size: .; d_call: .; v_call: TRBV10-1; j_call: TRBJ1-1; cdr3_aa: CASRQARDLNTEAFF; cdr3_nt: TGCGCCAGCAGGCAGGCCAGGGATTTGAACACTGAAGCTTTCTTT
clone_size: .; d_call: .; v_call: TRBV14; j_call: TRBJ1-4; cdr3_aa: CASSPPAAGTNEKLFF; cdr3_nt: TGTGCCAGCAGCCCCCCTGCGGCGGGCACTAATGAAAAACTGTTTTTT
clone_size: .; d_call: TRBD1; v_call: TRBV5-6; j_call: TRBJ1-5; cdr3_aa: CASSFGQGGPQHF; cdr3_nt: TGTGCCAGCAGCTTTGGACAGGGTGGGCCCCAGCATTTT
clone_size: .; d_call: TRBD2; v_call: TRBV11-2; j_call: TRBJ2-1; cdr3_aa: CASKLSGGNEQFF; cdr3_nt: TGTGCCAGCAAACTAAGCGGGGGTAATGAGCAGTTCTTC